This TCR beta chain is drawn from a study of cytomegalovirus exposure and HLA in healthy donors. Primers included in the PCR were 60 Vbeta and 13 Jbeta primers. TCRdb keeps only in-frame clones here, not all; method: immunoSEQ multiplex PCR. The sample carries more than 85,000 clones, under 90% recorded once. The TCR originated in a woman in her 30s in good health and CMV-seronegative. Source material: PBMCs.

CDR3 DNA: TGTGCCAGCAGCTTAGGTGGTGGTGACAGGCCCACAGATACGCAGTATTTT. Protein: CASSLGGGDRPTDTQYF. J is TRBJ2-3 and V is TRBV7-9; a weak D match, TRBD1 (6 bases). The CDR3 loop spans 17 amino acids. Germline CDR1 SEHNR, CDR2 FQNEAQ (reference sequence). V was trimmed by 1 base and J by 2 bases, leaving 16 bases between them.